Reported below is one T cell receptor (beta chain). The CDR3 is 14 amino acids. The V and J ends lost 6 bases and 4 bases, in that order; junction bases with no gene match: 6. The V gene's germline CDR1 is MNHNS and CDR2 SASEGT. The sample originates from a study of cytomegalovirus exposure and HLA in healthy donors. PCR amplification relied on 60 Vbeta primers (plus 13 Jbeta primers). Sequencing was performed with immunoSEQ multiplex PCR; in TCRdb, only in-frame clones are kept and a portion is missing. The sample contains fewer than 250,000 clones, around 84% of which appear only once. The rearrangement links TRBV6-1 to TRBJ1-2; 9 nucleotides line up with TRBD1. The source is a man in his forties or fifties in good health and CMV-seropositive. Sequencing input: PBMCs. CDR3 DNA sequence: TGTGCCAGCAGAGAATCGGGACAGGGCTATGGCTACACCTTC. This encodes CASRESGQGYGYTF.